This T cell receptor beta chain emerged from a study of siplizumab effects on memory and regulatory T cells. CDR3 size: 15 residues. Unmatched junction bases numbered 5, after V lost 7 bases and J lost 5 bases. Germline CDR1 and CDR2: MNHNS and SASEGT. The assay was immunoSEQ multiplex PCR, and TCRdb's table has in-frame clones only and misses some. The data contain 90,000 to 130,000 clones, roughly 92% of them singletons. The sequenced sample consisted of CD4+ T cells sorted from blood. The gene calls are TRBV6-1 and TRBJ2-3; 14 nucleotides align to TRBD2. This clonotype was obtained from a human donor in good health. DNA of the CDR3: TGTGCCAGCAATCCCGGGACTAGCGGGAGAGATACGCAGTATTTT. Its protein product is CASNPGTSGRDTQYF.